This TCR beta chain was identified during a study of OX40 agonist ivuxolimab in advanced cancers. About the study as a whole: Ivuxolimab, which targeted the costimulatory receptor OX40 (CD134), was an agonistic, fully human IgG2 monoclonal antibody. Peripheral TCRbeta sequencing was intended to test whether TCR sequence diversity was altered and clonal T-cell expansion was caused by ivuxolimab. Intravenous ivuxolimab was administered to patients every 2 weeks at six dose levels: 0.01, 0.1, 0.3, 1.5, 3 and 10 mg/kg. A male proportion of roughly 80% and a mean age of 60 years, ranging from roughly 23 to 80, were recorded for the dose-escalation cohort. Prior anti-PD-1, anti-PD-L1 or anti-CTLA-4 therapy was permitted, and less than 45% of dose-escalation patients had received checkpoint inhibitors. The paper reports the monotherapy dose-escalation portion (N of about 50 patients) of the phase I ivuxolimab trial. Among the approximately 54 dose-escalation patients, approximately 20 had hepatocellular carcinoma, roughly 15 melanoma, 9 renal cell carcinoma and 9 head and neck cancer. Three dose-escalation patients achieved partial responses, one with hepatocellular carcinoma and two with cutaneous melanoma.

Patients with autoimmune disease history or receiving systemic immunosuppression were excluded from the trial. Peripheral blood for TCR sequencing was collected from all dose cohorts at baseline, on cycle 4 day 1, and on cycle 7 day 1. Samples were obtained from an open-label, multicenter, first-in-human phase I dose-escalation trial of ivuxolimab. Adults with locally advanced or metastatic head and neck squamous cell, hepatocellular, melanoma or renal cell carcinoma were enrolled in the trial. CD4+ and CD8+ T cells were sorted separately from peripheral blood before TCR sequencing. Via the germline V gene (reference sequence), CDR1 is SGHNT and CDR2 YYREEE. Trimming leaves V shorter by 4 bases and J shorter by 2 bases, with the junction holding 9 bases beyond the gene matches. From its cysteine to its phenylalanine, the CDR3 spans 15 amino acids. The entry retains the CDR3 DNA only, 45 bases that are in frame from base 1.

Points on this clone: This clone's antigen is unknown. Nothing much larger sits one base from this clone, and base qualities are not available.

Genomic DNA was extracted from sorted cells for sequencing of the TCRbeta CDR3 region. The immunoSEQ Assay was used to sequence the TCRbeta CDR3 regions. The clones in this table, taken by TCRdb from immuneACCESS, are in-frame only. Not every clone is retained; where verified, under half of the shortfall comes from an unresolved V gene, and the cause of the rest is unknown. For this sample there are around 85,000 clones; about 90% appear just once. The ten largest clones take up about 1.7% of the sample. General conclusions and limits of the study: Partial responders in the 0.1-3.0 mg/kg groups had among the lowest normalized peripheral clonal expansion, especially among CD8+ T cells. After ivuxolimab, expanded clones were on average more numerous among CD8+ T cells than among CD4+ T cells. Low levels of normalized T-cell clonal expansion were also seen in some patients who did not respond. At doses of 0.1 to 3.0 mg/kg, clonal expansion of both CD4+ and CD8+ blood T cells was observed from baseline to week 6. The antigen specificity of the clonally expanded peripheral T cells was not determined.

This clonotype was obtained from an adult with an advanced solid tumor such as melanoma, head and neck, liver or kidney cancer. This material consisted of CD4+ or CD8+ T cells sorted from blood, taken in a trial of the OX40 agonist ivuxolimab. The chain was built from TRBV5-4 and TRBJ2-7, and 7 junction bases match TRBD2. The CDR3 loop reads CASSPDSTSTYEQYF. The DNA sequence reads TGTGCCAGCAGCCCTGACTCGACTAGCACCTACGAGCAGTACTTC. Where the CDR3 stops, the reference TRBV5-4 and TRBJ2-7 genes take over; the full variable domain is ETGVTQSPTHLIKTRGQQVTLRCSSQSGHNTVSWYQQALGQGPQFIFQYYREEENGRGNFPPRFSGLQFPNYSSELNVNALELDDSALYLCASSPDSTSTYEQYFGPGTRLTVT.